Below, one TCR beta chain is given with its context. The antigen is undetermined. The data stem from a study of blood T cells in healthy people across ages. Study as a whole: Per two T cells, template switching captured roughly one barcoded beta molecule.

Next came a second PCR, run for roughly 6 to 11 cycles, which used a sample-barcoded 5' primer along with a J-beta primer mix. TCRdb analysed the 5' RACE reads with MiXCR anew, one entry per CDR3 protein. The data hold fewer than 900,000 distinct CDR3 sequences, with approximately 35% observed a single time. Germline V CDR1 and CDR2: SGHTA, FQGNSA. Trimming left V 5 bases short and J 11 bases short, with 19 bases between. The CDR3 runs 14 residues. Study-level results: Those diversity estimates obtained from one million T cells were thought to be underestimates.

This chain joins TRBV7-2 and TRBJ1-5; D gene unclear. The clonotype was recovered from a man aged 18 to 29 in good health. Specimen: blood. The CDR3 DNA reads TGTGCCAGCAGCCCGCCGGGCGTCATCAGCTCCCAGCATTTT. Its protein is CASSPPGVISSQHF. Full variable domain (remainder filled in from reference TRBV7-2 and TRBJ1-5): GAGVSQSPSNKVTEKGKDVELRCDPISGHTALYWYRQSLGQGLEFLIYFQGNSAPDKSGLPSDRFSAERTGGSVSTLTIQRTQQEDSAVYLCASSPPGVISSQHFGDGTRLSIL.